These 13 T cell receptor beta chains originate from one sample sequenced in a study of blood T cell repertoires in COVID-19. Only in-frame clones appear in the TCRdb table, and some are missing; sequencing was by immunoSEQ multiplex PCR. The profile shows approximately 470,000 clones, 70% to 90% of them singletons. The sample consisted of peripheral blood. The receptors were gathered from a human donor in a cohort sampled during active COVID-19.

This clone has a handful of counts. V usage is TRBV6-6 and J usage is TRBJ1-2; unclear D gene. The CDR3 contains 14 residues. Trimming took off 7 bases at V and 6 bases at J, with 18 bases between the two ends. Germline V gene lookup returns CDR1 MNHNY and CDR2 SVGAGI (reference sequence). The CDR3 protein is CASTTGGLPDGYTF. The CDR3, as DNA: TGTGCCAGCACTACGGGCGGGCTTCCGGATGGCTACACCTTC.

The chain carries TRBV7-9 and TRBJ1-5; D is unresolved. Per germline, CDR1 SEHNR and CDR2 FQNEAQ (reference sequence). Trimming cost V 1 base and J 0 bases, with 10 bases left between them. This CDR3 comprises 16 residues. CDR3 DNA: TGTGCCAGCAGCTTAGGGGAGTACTCTAGCAATCAGCCCCAGCATTTT. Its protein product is CASSLGEYSSNQPQHF.

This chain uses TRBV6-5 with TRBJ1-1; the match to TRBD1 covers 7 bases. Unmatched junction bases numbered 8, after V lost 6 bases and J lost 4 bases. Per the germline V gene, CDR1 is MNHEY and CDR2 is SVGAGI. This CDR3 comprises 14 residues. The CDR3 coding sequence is TGTGCCAGCAGGAGGGGGCTTGAGGGCACTGAAGCTTTCTTT. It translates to CASRRGLEGTEAFF.

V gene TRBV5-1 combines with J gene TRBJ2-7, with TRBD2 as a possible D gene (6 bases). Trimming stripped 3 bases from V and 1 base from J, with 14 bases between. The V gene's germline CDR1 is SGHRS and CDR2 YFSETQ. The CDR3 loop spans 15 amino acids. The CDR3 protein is CASSWRGRQSYEQYF. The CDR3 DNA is TGCGCCAGCAGCTGGAGGGGCAGGCAGTCCTACGAGCAGTACTTC.

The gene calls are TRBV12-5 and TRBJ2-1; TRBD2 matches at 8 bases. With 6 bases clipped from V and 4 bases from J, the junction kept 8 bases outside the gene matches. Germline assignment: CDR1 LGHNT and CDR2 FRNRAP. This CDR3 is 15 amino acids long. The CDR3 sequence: CASGIPGLDYNEQFF. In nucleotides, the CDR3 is TGTGCTAGTGGCATACCGGGACTAGATTACAATGAGCAGTTCTTC.

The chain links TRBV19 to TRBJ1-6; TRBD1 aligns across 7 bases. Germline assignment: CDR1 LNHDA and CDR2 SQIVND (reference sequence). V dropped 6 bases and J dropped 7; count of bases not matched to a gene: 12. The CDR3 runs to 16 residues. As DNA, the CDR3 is TGTGCCAGTAGCACTTTTTCCGGGACAGCCAATTCACCCCTCCACTTT. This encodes CASSTFSGTANSPLHF.

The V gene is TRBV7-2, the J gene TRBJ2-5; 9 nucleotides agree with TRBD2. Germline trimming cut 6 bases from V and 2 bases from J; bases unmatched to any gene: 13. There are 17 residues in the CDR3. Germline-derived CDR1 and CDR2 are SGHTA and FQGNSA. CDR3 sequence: CASSPSLAGAWQETQYF. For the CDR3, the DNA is TGTGCCAGCAGTCCTAGTTTAGCGGGAGCCTGGCAAGAGACCCAGTACTTC.

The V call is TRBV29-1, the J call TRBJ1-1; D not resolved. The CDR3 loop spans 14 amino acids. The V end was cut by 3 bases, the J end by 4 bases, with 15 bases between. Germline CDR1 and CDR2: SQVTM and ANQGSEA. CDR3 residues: CSVESQVGSTEAFF. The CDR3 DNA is TGCAGCGTTGAGTCTCAGGTAGGCAGCACTGAAGCTTTCTTT.

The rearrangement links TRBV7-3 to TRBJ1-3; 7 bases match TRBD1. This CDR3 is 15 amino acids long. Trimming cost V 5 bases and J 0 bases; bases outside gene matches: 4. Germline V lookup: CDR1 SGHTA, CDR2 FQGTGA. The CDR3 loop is CASSPTGISGNTIYF. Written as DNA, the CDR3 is TGTGCCAGCAGCCCGACAGGGATCTCTGGAAACACCATATATTTT.

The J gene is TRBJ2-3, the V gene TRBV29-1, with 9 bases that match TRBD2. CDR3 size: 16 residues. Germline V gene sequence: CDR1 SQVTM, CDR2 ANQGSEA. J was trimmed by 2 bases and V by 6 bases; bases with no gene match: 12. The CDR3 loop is CSVYPLAGINTDTQYF. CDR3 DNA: TGCAGCGTGTATCCGCTAGCGGGAATCAACACAGATACGCAGTATTTT.

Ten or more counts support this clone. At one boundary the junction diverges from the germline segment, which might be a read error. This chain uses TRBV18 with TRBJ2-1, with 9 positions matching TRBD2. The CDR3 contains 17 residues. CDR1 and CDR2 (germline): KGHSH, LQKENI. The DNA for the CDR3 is TGTGCCAGCTCAGCACCTCTAGCGGGGCGCCCCTACAATGAGCAGTTCTTC. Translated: CASSAPLAGRPYNEQFF.

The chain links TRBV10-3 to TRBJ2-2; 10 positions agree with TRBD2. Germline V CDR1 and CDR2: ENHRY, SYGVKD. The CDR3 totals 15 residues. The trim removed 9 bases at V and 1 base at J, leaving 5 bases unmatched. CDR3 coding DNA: TGTGCCATGCGTCCTAGCGGGAGGAACACCGGGGAGCTGTTTTTT. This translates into CAMRPSGRNTGELFF.

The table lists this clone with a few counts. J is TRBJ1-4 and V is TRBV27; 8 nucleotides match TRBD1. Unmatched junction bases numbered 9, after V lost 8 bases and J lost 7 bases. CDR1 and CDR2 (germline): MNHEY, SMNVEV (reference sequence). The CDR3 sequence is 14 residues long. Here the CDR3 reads CASSQTGEGEKLFF. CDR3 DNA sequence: TGTGCCAGCTCACAGACAGGGGAAGGTGAAAAACTGTTTTTT.